The table lists the clone carrying this T cell receptor (beta chain) with many counts. V gave up 11 bases and J gave up 9 bases, with 8 bases separating them. Germline V gene data show CDR1 as MDHEN and CDR2 as SYDVKM. The CDR3 spans 9 residues. The entry originates in a study of metastatic and nonmetastatic thyroid tumors. TCRdb re-processed the PCR reads through MiXCR. In the table there are tens of thousands of clones, more than 20% of which are singletons. Among the patients, none had received any treatment before thyroid surgery. The chain recombines TRBV28 with TRBJ1-5, with no clear D. The sequence was obtained from a female donor with papillary thyroid cancer or a benign thyroid nodule (not recorded which). Some clones in this sample may be carry-over from other donors' samples. The sequenced sample was blood. In nucleotides, the CDR3 is TGTGCCGCCGGGTGGCCCCAGCATTTT. As protein: CAAGWPQHF.